Listed below are T cell receptor beta chains from one sample, sequenced in a study of neurological immune-mediated disorders. TCRdb reanalysed the 5' RACE reads using MiXCR and keeps one entry per CDR3 protein. The profile shows tens of thousands of distinct CDR3 sequences, about 5.6% of them singletons. The source material was PBMCs. The receptors shown here come from a woman aged 55-75 years with multiple sclerosis. The CDR3 runs from the conserved cysteine through the conserved F or W. The order of the fields is J gene, V gene, D gene, clone size, CDR3 protein, CDR3 DNA. A D gene is named only where the DNA matches it firmly. Clone size, where shown, is once, few, many, or a class for clones that have expanded.

TRBJ2-5,TRBV11-2,NA,few,CASSYGGLAGAQNQETQYF,TGTGCCAGCAGCTATGGTGGGTTGGCGGGGGCCCAGAACCAAGAGACCCAGTACTTC
TRBJ1-2,TRBV20-1,NA,NA,CSAREGGSAGYTF,TGCAGTGCTAGGGAAGGGGGGAGCGCTGGCTACACCTTC
TRBJ2-1,TRBV7-2,NA,many,CASSQDSIYEQFF,TGTGCCAGCAGCCAGGACAGCATATATGAGCAGTTCTTC
TRBJ1-1,TRBV12-3/TRBV12-4,NA,many,CASSPRTLNTEAFF,TGTGCCAGCAGCCCACGGACGCTGAACACTGAAGCTTTCTTT
TRBJ1-2,TRBV5-1,TRBD1,many,CASSPGTGGYGYTF,TGCGCCAGCAGCCCTGGGACAGGGGGCTACGGCTACACCTTC
TRBJ1-1,TRBV7-9,TRBD1,many,CASSPLQGLSTEAFF,TGTGCCAGCAGCCCACTACAGGGGTTGAGCACTGAAGCTTTCTTT
TRBJ2-3,TRBV7-2,TRBD2,many,CASSRWTSGGTDTQYF,TGTGCCAGCAGCCGCTGGACTAGCGGGGGTACAGATACGCAGTATTTT
TRBJ1-2,TRBV10-3,NA,NA,CAISDGNYGYTF,TGTGCCATCAGTGACGGTAACTATGGCTACACCTTC
TRBJ1-1,TRBV12-3/TRBV12-4,NA,many,CASSLAAGLNTEAFF,TGTGCCAGCAGTTTAGCGGCAGGACTGAACACTGAAGCTTTCTTT
TRBJ2-7,TRBV28,TRBD1,many,CASSLQGDEQYF,TGTGCCAGCAGCTTACAGGGGGACGAGCAGTACTTC
TRBJ1-2,TRBV12-3/TRBV12-4,TRBD1,many,CASTGTGGAEGYTF,TGTGCCAGCACCGGGACAGGGGGCGCCGAGGGCTACACCTTC